These 18 T cell receptor beta chains originate from one sample sequenced in a study of cytomegalovirus exposure and HLA in healthy donors. The PCR had 60 Vbeta and 13 Jbeta primers. Some clones are missing from TCRdb's copy, which holds only in-frame ones; the method was immunoSEQ multiplex PCR. The table lists approximately 40,000 clones, 82% of them singletons, with over 9.5% in the top ten. The sample consisted of PBMCs. The receptors here all came from a woman aged 18-29 years in good health and CMV-seropositive.

The CDR3 region is CASSLEQGGIYEQYF. The CDR3 nucleotides read TGCGCCAGCAGCTTGGAACAGGGGGGCATCTACGAGCAGTACTTC. The chain joins TRBV5-1 to TRBJ2-7; 8 bases fit TRBD1. Germline CDR1 reads SGHRS; CDR2 reads YFSETQ. Trimming cost V 0 bases and J 3 bases; bases outside gene matches: 5. The CDR3 is 15 residues long. The full variable domain, in which reference TRBV5-1 and TRBJ2-7 provide the parts outside the CDR3, is KAGVTQTPRYLIKTRGQQVTLSCSPISGHRSVSWYQQTPGQGLQFLFEYFSETQRNKGNFPGRFSGRQFSNSRSEMNVSTLELGDSALYLCASSLEQGGIYEQYFGPGTRLTVT.

The rearrangement joins TRBV4-2 to TRBJ2-1, with TRBD2 matching 10 bases. Germline V CDR1 and CDR2: LGHNA, YNFKEQ. The CDR3 consists of 16 residues. Trimming removed 1 base from V and 3 bases from J; junction bases left unmatched: 3. CDR3 loop: CASSQGTSGYYNEQFF. In nucleotides, the CDR3 is TGTGCCAGCAGCCAAGGGACTAGCGGATACTACAATGAGCAGTTCTTC.

The DNA for the CDR3 is TGCGCCAGCAGCTTGGGAGGGACAGCCCAGACCTACGAGCAGTACTTC. Its protein product is CASSLGGTAQTYEQYF. V usage is TRBV5-1 and J usage is TRBJ2-7; 7 positions match TRBD1. V trimming: 0 bases; J trimming: 2 bases; junction bases outside the gene matches: 8. The CDR3 consists of 16 residues. Germline V gene data show CDR1 as SGHRS and CDR2 as YFSETQ.

This clone was recorded a few times. The rearrangement uses TRBV2 and TRBJ1-1; 10 bases are a match to TRBD1. CDR1 and CDR2 (germline): SNHLY, FYNNEI. The CDR3 totals 14 residues. Trimming at V came to 6 bases and at J to 5 bases, leaving 6 bases not matched to a gene. The CDR3 spells CASRSGTGETEAFF. In nucleotides, the CDR3 is TGTGCCAGCAGATCCGGGACAGGGGAAACTGAAGCTTTCTTT.

The table lists this clone with a few counts. This chain connects TRBV2 to TRBJ2-7; 16 nucleotides agree with TRBD2. CDR3 size: 17 residues. The V and J ends lost 10 bases and 1 base, in that order; junction bases with no gene match: 10. Germline-derived CDR1 and CDR2 are SNHLY and FYNNEI. CDR3 sequence reads: CATAPGLAGGLSYEQYF. The CDR3 DNA is TGTGCCACCGCTCCGGGACTAGCGGGGGGGCTGTCCTACGAGCAGTACTTC.

The chain recombines TRBV13 with TRBJ2-1, with TRBD2 as a possible D gene (6 bases). Germline CDR1 reads PRHDT; CDR2 reads FYEKMQ (reference sequence). The V end was cut by 3 bases, the J end by 5 bases, with 14 bases between. The CDR3 contains 15 residues. In DNA, the CDR3 is TGTGCCAGCAGCTTGACGGGAGTGGCTAACAATGAGCAGTTCTTC. Protein product: CASSLTGVANNEQFF.

This clone appeared a single time. The genes are TRBV7-9 and TRBJ2-1, with TRBD2 matching over 7 bases. V lost 1 base, J lost 6 bases, and 3 bases stayed unmatched. Germline assignment: CDR1 SEHNR and CDR2 FQNEAQ (reference sequence). This CDR3 has 14 residues. The CDR3 DNA sequence: TGTGCCAGCAGCTTAGTACCGGGGGGCAATGAGCAGTTCTTC. It is translated as CASSLVPGGNEQFF.

The table lists this clone with a few counts. V and J are TRBV2 and TRBJ2-5, with TRBD1 matching 7 bases. The CDR3 contains 18 residues. Germline V gives CDR1 SNHLY, CDR2 FYNNEI. Germline trimming cut 6 bases from V and 3 bases from J; bases unmatched to any gene: 19. CDR3 coding DNA: TGTGCCAGCAGGCCAGACACAGGGGCCCCCTCGAAAAAAGAGACCCAGTACTTC. Its protein product is CASRPDTGAPSKKETQYF.

Remarks on this clone: The sample has other DNA sequences that encode this CDR3 too. The CDR3 reads CASSQDPAKGLAGPLYEQYF. CDR3 bases: TGCGCCAGCAGCCAAGATCCGGCGAAGGGATTAGCGGGACCCCTCTACGAGCAGTACTTC. The chain joins TRBV4-3 to TRBJ2-7, with 8 bases lining up with TRBD2. Per the germline V gene, CDR1 is LGHNA and CDR2 is YSLEER. V was clipped by 0 bases and J by 3 bases; unmatched bases: 19. CDR3 length: 20 residues.

This clone showed up just once. The gene calls are TRBV28 and TRBJ1-5, with D perhaps matching TRBD1 (6 bases). Trimming pared 6 bases from V and 4 bases from J, leaving 16 bases between. Germline V gives CDR1 MDHEN, CDR2 SYDVKM. The CDR3 runs 15 residues. The CDR3 bases are TGTGCCAGCAGGAGGGGGGGCCGAACGAATCAGCCCCAGCATTTT. Translation gives CASRRGGRTNQPQHF.

V gene TRBV10-2 combines with J gene TRBJ2-7; perhaps TRBD1 as D (5 bases). V gave up 7 bases and J gave up 0 bases, with 13 bases separating them. There are 14 residues in the CDR3. CDR1 is WSHSY, CDR2 SAAADI, per germline. CDR3 region: CASKGRESSYEQYF. The CDR3 coding sequence is TGCGCCAGCAAAGGCAGGGAAAGCTCCTACGAGCAGTACTTC.

The V gene is TRBV28, the J gene TRBJ1-1, with 8 bases matching TRBD1. Germline CDR1 reads MDHEN; CDR2 reads SYDVKM. Trimming cost V 5 bases and J 4 bases; bases outside gene matches: 9. The CDR3 length is 15 residues. This CDR3 reads CASSPAQGAGTEAFF. CDR3 sequence (DNA): TGTGCCAGCAGTCCTGCTCAGGGGGCCGGCACTGAAGCTTTCTTT.

V is TRBV19 and J is TRBJ1-1; the match to TRBD1 covers 8 bases. Germline lookup yields CDR1 LNHDA and CDR2 SQIVND (reference sequence). This CDR3 has 14 residues. Trimming cost V 7 bases and J 7 bases; bases outside gene matches: 11. The CDR3 DNA reads as TGTGCCAGTACCCCCGGACAGGGATGGATTGAAGCTTTCTTT. Translated, it gives CASTPGQGWIEAFF.

V usage is TRBV12-5 and J usage is TRBJ1-3; TRBD1 agrees at 9 bases. The CDR3 sequence is 17 residues long. J lost 0 bases, V lost 0 bases, and 3 bases had no gene match. Germline CDR1 LGHNT, CDR2 FRNRAP. The DNA for the CDR3 is TGTGCTAGTGGTTTGGTAGGGACAGGGCTCTCTGGAAACACCATATATTTT. This encodes CASGLVGTGLSGNTIYF. The variable domain in full, completed from reference TRBV12-5 and TRBJ1-3, reads DARVTQTPRHKVTEMGQEVTMRCQPILGHNTVFWYRQTMMQGLELLAYFRNRAPLDDSGMPKDRFSAEMPDATLATLKIQPSEPRDSAVYFCASGLVGTGLSGNTIYFGEGSWLTVV.

This clone has just one count. This chain uses TRBV30 with TRBJ2-2; 9 nucleotides line up with TRBD1. With 1 base clipped from V and 7 bases from J, the junction kept 4 bases outside the gene matches. The CDR3 consists of 14 residues. Looked up from germline, CDR1 is GTSNPN and CDR2 is SVGIG (reference sequence). The CDR3 sequence: CAWSGGTGSGELFF. The CDR3 DNA is TGTGCCTGGAGTGGGGGGACAGGGAGCGGGGAGCTGTTTTTT.

The rearrangement links TRBV19 to TRBJ1-1; possibly TRBD1 for D (6 bases). The CDR3 length is 15 residues. The germline V gene encodes CDR1 LNHDA and CDR2 SQIVND (reference sequence). The V end lost 4 bases, the J end lost 10 bases, and 22 bases lay between the germline ends. CDR3 DNA sequence: TGTGCCAGTAGTACGCTTCCCGACAGGAACAAAGTAGCTTTCTTT. Translation: CASSTLPDRNKVAFF.

This chain links TRBV11-3 with TRBJ2-5; 7 nucleotides match TRBD1. The germline V gene has CDR1 SGHNT and CDR2 YENEEA. Losses at the gene ends were 4 bases for V and 3 bases for J; bases not matched to a gene: 8. The CDR3 covers 15 residues. CDR3 residues: CASSSRTGVEETQYF. As DNA, the CDR3 is TGTGCCAGCAGCTCAAGAACAGGGGTAGAAGAGACCCAGTACTTC.

This clone was observed once. The chain recombines TRBV18 with TRBJ2-4; a weak D match, TRBD2 (5 bases). The CDR3 has 14 residues. Trimming cost V 2 bases and J 6 bases, with 11 bases left between them. Germline CDR1 reads KGHSH; CDR2 reads LQKENI. The CDR3 region is CASSPTREGNIQYF. The CDR3 nucleotides read TGTGCCAGCTCACCAACCCGAGAGGGAAACATTCAGTACTTC.